Detailed here is one TCR beta chain. This sample is part of a study of CD8 T cells in Susac syndrome. TCR beta from blood CD8+ and CD4+ T cells was sequenced. It was negative isolation that provided the CD8+ and CD4+ T cells, whereas TEMRA cells were enriched by FACS. This CDR3 comprises 15 residues. Germline V gene sequence: CDR1 SQVTM, CDR2 ANQGSEA. V lost 1 base to trimming and J lost 0 bases, with 10 bases between them. Random hexamers served to reverse transcribe roughly 0.5 to 1 ug RNA. The method of amplification for TCR beta CDR3 was immunoSEQ multiplex PCR, covering 54 Vbeta and 13 Jbeta. TCRdb independently ran MiXCR on the immunoSEQ multiplex PCR reads; one entry per CDR3 protein. The table shows around 200,000 distinct CDR3 sequences, with approximately 95% occurring only once.

The receptor was derived from a human donor in good health. The sequenced sample consisted of CD4+ T cells from PBMCs. The V gene is TRBV29-1, the J gene TRBJ2-1, with D hard to call. The CDR3 DNA reads TGCAGCGTTGAAGGACCGACGAGCTCCTACAATGAGCAGTTCTTC. As protein: CSVEGPTSSYNEQFF.